This T cell receptor (beta chain) was recorded in a study of T cells in Graves' hyperthyroidism and ophthalmopathy. Germline loops: CDR1 SNHLY, CDR2 FYNNEI. The CDR3 contains 14 residues. Trimming cost V 5 bases and J 2 bases; bases outside gene matches: 4. This clonotype has at least ten counts. The antigen is not known. Absence of ophthalmopathy progression within 18 months defined stable Graves' hyperthyroidism. The study left out patients who had uncontrolled infection, other autoimmune disease, pregnancy or lactation. Authors of the study amplified TCR beta CDR3 regions from RNA transcripts. When the TCR CDR3 underwent first-round RT-PCR, the HTBI primer set was used. TCRdb independently ran MiXCR on the multiplex PCR reads; one entry per CDR3 protein. This sample carries about 720,000 distinct CDR3 sequences, approximately 16% of them seen once, and the ten largest clones take around 7.7%. Study observations and caveats: Ophthalmopathy was predicted by the model a median of about 6.5 months ahead of onset.

The sample was blood. The V call is TRBV2, the J call TRBJ2-5; TRBD2 aligns across 8 bases. This sequence was found in a man between 18 and 29 years old with Graves' hyperthyroidism. The CDR3 DNA reads as TGTGCCAGCAGTCCAGCGGGAGCTCAAGAGACCCAGTACTTC. This sequence encodes CASSPAGAQETQYF.